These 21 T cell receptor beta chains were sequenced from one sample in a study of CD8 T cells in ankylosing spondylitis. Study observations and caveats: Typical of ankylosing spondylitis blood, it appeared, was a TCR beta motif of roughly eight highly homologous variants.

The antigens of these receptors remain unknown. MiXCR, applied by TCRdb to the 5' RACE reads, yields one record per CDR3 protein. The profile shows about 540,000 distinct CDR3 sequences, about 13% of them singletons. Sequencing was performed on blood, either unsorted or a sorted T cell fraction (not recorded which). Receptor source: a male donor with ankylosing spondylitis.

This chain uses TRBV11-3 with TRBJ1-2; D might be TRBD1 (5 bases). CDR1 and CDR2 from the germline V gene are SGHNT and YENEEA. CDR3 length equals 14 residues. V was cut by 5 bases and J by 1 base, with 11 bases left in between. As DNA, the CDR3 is TGTGCCAGCAGCGCGGGGGGAAATAACTATGGCTACACCTTC. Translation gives CASSAGGNNYGYTF.

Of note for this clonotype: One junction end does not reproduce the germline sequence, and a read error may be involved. The CDR3 reads CATSGDSNQPQHF. CDR3 nucleotides: TGTGCCACCAGCGGAGATAGCAATCAGCCCCAGCATTTT. The chain uses TRBV15 and TRBJ1-5; D remains unclear. The CDR3 runs 13 residues. CDR1 LNHNV and CDR2 YYDKDF come from the germline V gene (reference sequence).

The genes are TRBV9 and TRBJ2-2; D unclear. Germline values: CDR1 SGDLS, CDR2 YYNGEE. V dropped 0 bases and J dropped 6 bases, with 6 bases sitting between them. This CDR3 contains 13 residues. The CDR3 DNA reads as TGTGCCAGCAGCGTAGATTCAGCCGGGGAGCTGTTTTTT. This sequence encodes CASSVDSAGELFF.

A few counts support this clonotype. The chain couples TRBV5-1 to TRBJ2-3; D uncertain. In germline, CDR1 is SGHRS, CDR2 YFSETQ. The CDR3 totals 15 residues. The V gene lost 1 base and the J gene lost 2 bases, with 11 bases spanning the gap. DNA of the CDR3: TGCGCCAGCAGCTTGACTCGTCCGGCCACAGATACGCAGTATTTT. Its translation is CASSLTRPATDTQYF.

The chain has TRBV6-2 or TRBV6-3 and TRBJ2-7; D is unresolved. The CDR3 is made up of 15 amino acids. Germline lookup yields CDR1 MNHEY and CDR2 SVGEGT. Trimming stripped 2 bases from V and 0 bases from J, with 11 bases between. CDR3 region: CASSYGSLSSYEQYF. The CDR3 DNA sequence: TGTGCCAGCAGTTACGGTAGCCTCAGCTCCTACGAGCAGTACTTC.

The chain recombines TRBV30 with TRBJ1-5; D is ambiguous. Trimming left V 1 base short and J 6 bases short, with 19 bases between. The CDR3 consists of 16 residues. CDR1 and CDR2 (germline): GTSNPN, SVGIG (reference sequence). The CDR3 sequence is CAWSAALVGSGQPQHF. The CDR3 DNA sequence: TGTGCCTGGAGTGCCGCTTTGGTGGGGTCCGGTCAGCCCCAGCATTTT. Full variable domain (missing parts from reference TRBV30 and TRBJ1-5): SQTIHQWPATLVQPVGSPLSLECTVEGTSNPNLYWYRQAAGRGLQLLFYSVGIGQISSEVPQNLSASRPQDRQFILSSKKLLLSDSGFYLCAWSAALVGSGQPQHFGDGTRLSIL.

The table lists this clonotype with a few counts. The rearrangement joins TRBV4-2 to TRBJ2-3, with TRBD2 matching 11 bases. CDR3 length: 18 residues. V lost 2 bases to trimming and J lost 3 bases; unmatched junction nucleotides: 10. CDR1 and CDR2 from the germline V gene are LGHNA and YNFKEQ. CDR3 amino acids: CASSQLRELAGVTDTQYF. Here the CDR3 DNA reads TGTGCCAGCAGCCAACTTCGAGAACTAGCGGGAGTAACAGATACGCAGTATTTT.

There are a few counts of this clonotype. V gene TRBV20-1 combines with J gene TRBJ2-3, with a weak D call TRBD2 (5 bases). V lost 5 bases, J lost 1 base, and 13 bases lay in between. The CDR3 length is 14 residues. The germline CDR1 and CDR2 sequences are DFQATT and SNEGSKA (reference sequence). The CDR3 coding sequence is TGCAGTGCTCCAGGACTCGGGGGCACAGATACGCAGTATTTT. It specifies CSAPGLGGTDTQYF.

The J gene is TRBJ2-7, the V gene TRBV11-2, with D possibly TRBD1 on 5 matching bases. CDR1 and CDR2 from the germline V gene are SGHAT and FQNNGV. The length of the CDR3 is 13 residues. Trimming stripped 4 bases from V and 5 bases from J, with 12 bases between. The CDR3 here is CASSSWGANEQYF. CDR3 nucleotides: TGTGCCAGCAGCTCGTGGGGCGCAAACGAGCAGTACTTC.

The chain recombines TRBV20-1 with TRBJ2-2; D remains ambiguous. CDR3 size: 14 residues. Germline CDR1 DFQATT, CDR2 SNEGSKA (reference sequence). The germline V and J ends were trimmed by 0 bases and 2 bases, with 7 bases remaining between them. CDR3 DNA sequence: TGCAGTGCTAGAGAGGGCGGTAACACCGGGGAGCTGTTTTTT. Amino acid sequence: CSAREGGNTGELFF.

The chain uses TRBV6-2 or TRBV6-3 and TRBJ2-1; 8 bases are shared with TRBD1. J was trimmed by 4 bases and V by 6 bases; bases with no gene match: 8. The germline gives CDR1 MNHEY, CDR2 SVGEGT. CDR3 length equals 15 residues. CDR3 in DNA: TGTGCCAGCAGCCTTGTGGACAGGGTTTACAATGAGCAGTTCTTC. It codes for CASSLVDRVYNEQFF.

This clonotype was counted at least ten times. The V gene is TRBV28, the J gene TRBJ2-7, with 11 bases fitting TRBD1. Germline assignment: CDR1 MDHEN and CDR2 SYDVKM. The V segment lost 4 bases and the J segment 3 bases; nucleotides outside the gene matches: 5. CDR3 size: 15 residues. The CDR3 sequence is CASSWGTGGIYEQYF. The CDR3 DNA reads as TGTGCCAGCAGTTGGGGGACAGGGGGAATCTACGAGCAGTACTTC.

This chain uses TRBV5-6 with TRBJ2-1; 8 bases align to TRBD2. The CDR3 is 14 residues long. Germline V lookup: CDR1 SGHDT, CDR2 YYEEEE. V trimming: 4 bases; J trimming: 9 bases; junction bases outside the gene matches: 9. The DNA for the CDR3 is TGTGCCAGCAGCAACGAGCGGGAGTGGGGTGAGCAGTTCTTC. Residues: CASSNEREWGEQFF.

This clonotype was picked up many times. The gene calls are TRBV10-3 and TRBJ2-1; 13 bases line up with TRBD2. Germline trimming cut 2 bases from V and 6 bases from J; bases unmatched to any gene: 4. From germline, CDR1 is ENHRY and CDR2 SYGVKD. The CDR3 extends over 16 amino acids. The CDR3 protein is CAISEPGLAGPNEQFF. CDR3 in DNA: TGTGCCATCAGTGAGCCGGGACTAGCGGGACCCAATGAGCAGTTCTTC.

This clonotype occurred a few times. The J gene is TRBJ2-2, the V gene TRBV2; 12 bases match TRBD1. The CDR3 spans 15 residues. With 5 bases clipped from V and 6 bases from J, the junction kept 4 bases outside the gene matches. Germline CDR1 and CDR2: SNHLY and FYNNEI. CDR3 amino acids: CASSYRDRGPGELFF. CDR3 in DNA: TGTGCCAGCAGTTATCGGGACAGGGGGCCCGGGGAGCTGTTTTTT.

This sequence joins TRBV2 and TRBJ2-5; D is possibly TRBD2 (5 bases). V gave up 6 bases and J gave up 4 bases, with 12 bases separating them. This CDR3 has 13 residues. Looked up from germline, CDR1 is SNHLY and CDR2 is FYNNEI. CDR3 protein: CASRIGGRETQYF. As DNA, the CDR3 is TGTGCCAGCAGAATAGGAGGACGAGAGACCCAGTACTTC.

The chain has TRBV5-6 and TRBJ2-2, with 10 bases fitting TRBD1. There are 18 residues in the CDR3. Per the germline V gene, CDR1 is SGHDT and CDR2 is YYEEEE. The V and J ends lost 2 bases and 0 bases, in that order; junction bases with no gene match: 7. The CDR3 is CASSFLRGQGANTGELFF. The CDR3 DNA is TGTGCCAGCAGCTTCCTCCGCGGACAGGGGGCGAACACCGGGGAGCTGTTTTTT.

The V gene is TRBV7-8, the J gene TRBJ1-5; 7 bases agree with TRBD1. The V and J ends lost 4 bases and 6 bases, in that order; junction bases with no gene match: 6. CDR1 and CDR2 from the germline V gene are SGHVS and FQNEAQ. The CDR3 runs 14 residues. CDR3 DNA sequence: TGTGCCAGCAGCTACGCAGGGGACAGTCAGCCCCAGCATTTT. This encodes CASSYAGDSQPQHF. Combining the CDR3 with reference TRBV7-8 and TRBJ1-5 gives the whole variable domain GAGVSQSPRYKVAKRGQDVALRCDPISGHVSLFWYQQALGQGPEFLTYFQNEAQLDKSGLPSDRFFAERPEGSVSTLKIQRTQQEDSAVYLCASSYAGDSQPQHFGDGTRLSIL.

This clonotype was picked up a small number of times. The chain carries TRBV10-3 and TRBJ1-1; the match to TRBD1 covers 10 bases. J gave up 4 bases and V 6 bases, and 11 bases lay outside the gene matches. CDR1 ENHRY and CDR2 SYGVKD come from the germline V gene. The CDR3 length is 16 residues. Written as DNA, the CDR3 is TGTGCCATCAGGGTAGCAGGGACAGGGGCTAGCACTGAAGCTTTCTTT. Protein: CAIRVAGTGASTEAFF.

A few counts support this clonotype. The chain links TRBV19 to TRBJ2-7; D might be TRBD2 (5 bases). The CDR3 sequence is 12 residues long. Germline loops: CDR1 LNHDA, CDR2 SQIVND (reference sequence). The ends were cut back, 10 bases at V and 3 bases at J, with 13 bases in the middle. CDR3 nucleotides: TGTGCCACCCTAAGCGGAGACTACGAGCAGTACTTC. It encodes CATLSGDYEQYF.

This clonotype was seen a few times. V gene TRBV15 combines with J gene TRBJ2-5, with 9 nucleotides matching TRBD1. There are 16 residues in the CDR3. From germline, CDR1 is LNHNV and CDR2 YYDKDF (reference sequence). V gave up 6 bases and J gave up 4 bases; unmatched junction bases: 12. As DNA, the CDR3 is TGTGCCACCAGTAAGAGACGCGACAGGGGGACAGAGACCCAGTACTTC. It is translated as CATSKRRDRGTETQYF.